These T cell receptor beta chains were read from a single sample in a study of cytomegalovirus exposure and HLA in healthy donors. TCRdb's table, derived via immunoSEQ multiplex PCR, lists solely in-frame clones and lacks some. The table lists roughly 60,000 clones, 85% to 95% of them singletons. Material for sequencing was PBMCs. Receptors originate from a woman between 18 and 29 years old in good health and CMV-seropositive. CDR3s include the opening cysteine and the closing phenylalanine or tryptophan. Each record gives: clone size, J gene, V gene, D gene, CDR3 DNA, CDR3 protein. The D gene is left open where the match is weak. Rows may omit the clone size; those that give it use once, few, many or a size class.

size: -; J: TRBJ2-2; V: TRBV28; D: TRBD1; DNA: TGTGCCAGCAGCCCAGGGGGCGCGTCCGGGGAGCTGTTTTTT; CDR3: CASSPGGASGELFF
size: -; J: TRBJ2-1; V: TRBV15; D: TRBD2; DNA: TGTGCCACCAGCAGAGGGGTAATCGGGACTAGCCCAACTGAGCAGTTCTTC; CDR3: CATSRGVIGTSPTEQFF
size: -; J: TRBJ2-7; V: TRBV10-1; D: -; DNA: TGCGCCAGCAGTAGGGACTTGAGCTCCTACGAGCAGTACTTC; CDR3: CASSRDLSSYEQYF
size: -; J: TRBJ2-3; V: TRBV2; D: TRBD2; DNA: TGTGCCAGCAGTGTTAGCGGGGGGGCAGTAGATACGCAGTATTTT; CDR3: CASSVSGGAVDTQYF
size: once; J: TRBJ2-7; V: TRBV10-3; D: TRBD1; DNA: TGTGCCATCAGTGAGTCTAACAGGGGCAGTTACGAGCAGTACTTC; CDR3: CAISESNRGSYEQYF
size: -; J: TRBJ2-1; V: TRBV7-9; D: -; DNA: TGTGCCACGGCACAGCTCTACAATGAGCAGTTCTTC; CDR3: CATAQLYNEQFF
size: -; J: TRBJ2-5; V: TRBV5-4; D: TRBD2; DNA: TGTGCCAGCAGCTTGCCCGTAGGCGGGGGGAAAGAGACCCAGTACTTC; CDR3: CASSLPVGGGKETQYF
size: many; J: TRBJ1-2; V: TRBV6-5; D: -; DNA: TGTGCCAGCAGTTATGGCAGGGCAGATGGCTACACCTTC; CDR3: CASSYGRADGYTF
size: -; J: TRBJ1-6; V: TRBV9; D: -; DNA: TGTGCCAGCAGCATAATGGTCCTAAATTCACCCCTCCACTTT; CDR3: CASSIMVLNSPLHF
size: -; J: TRBJ2-7; V: TRBV6-5; D: -; DNA: TGTGCCAGCAGTTACGAGGCTAGCGAATCCTACGAGCAGTACTTC; CDR3: CASSYEASESYEQYF
size: few; J: TRBJ2-6; V: TRBV6-5; D: TRBD1; DNA: TGTGCCAGCAGACCCGGACAGGGCGGGGCCAACGTCCTGACTTTC; CDR3: CASRPGQGGANVLTF
size: -; J: TRBJ2-5; V: TRBV6-5; D: TRBD2; DNA: TGTGCCAGTGGAGCGGGGGAGGAGGTGGGGACCCAGTACTTC; CDR3: CASGAGEEVGTQYF
size: -; J: TRBJ1-1; V: TRBV5-1; D: TRBD1; DNA: TGCGCCAGCAGCTCGACAGGGGCGCACACTGAAGCTTTCTTT; CDR3: CASSSTGAHTEAFF
size: -; J: TRBJ1-3; V: TRBV29-1; D: TRBD1; DNA: TGCAGCGCTAGACAGGGGGCGGACACCATATATTTT; CDR3: CSARQGADTIYF
size: -; J: TRBJ2-7; V: TRBV19; D: -; DNA: TGTGCCACCTCCCCACCGGGGATCCGTCCCTTCTACGAGCAGTACTTC; CDR3: CATSPPGIRPFYEQYF
size: -; J: TRBJ2-7; V: TRBV29-1; D: -; DNA: TGCAGCGTTGGTAGTGGGTCCAGGGCCTACGAGCAGTACTTC; CDR3: CSVGSGSRAYEQYF
size: -; J: TRBJ1-2; V: TRBV5-6; D: -; DNA: TGTGCCAGCAGCTTGCCAGGGCCTTATGGCTACACCTTC; CDR3: CASSLPGPYGYTF
size: -; J: TRBJ1-2; V: TRBV19; D: TRBD1; DNA: TGTGCCAGTAGTCCGACAGGGGACTATGGCTACACCTTC; CDR3: CASSPTGDYGYTF
size: -; J: TRBJ1-2; V: TRBV7-7; D: -; DNA: TGTGCTAGCACCCCCGCGTGGGGAGGAACTAATCGTGGCTACACCTTC; CDR3: CASTPAWGGTNRGYTF
size: -; J: TRBJ2-7; V: TRBV6-4; D: TRBD1; DNA: TGTGCCAGCAGTGAGGGGACAGGACCCTACGAGCAGTACTTC; CDR3: CASSEGTGPYEQYF
size: -; J: TRBJ1-2; V: TRBV19; D: -; DNA: TGTGCCAGTAGTTTCAGTACAGGTACTTCTAAGGGCTACACCTTC; CDR3: CASSFSTGTSKGYTF
size: -; J: TRBJ2-7; V: TRBV4-3; D: -; DNA: TGCGCCAGCAGCCAAAATCTCCCTCGCGAGCAGTACTTC; CDR3: CASSQNLPREQYF
size: -; J: TRBJ2-5; V: TRBV7-3; D: TRBD2; DNA: TGTGCCAGCAGCCCTCGGGGGGGACAGACCCAGTACTTC; CDR3: CASSPRGGQTQYF
size: -; J: TRBJ2-2; V: TRBV28; D: TRBD1; DNA: TGTGCCAGCAGTCTCAGGACAGGGGGCTTCATCGGGGAGCTGTTTTTT; CDR3: CASSLRTGGFIGELFF
size: -; J: TRBJ1-2; V: TRBV14; D: TRBD1; DNA: TGTGCCAGCAGCCAAGGAGGGACAGGGAGTGGCTACACCTTC; CDR3: CASSQGGTGSGYTF
size: -; J: TRBJ2-1; V: TRBV2; D: -; DNA: TGTGCCAGCGGGGGGTCAATGCCTTACAATGAGCAGTTCTTC; CDR3: CASGGSMPYNEQFF
size: -; J: TRBJ2-5; V: TRBV11-2; D: -; DNA: TGTGCCAGCAGCCGGAGGGACTCGGCGGAGACCCAGTACTTC; CDR3: CASSRRDSAETQYF
size: -; J: TRBJ2-1; V: TRBV6-7; D: TRBD2; DNA: TGTGCCAGCAGTCTTAGCGGGAGTGGGTACAATGAGCAGTTCTTC; CDR3: CASSLSGSGYNEQFF
size: -; J: TRBJ1-5; V: TRBV6-1; D: TRBD1; DNA: TGTGCCAGCAGTGAACCGACAGGGGTGAATCAGCCCCAGCATTTT; CDR3: CASSEPTGVNQPQHF
size: -; J: TRBJ1-2; V: TRBV4-1; D: TRBD1; DNA: TGCGCCAGCAGCCAATGGGGACAGGCTAAGGATGGCTACACCTTC; CDR3: CASSQWGQAKDGYTF
size: -; J: TRBJ1-1; V: TRBV5-1; D: -; DNA: TGCGCCAGCAGCTTGGGACAGCACACTGAAGCTTTCTTT; CDR3: CASSLGQHTEAFF
size: -; J: TRBJ1-3; V: TRBV7-9; D: -; DNA: TGTGCCAGCAGCCCCAGCGCGGGGACGAGAGGAAACACCATATATTTT; CDR3: CASSPSAGTRGNTIYF
size: once; J: TRBJ2-1; V: TRBV7-6; D: -; DNA: TGTGCCAGCAGCTTAGCGGGAGGGCAGGGGGCCGATGAGCAGTTCTTC; CDR3: CASSLAGGQGADEQFF
size: -; J: TRBJ2-2; V: TRBV28; D: -; DNA: TGTGCCAGCAGTTGGGCCGCGAACACCGGGGAGCTGTTTTTT; CDR3: CASSWAANTGELFF
size: -; J: TRBJ2-7; V: TRBV10-1; D: -; DNA: TGCGCCAGCAGTGAGAATCGGAGGTCCTACGAGCAGTACTTC; CDR3: CASSENRRSYEQYF
size: -; J: TRBJ2-5; V: TRBV5-5; D: TRBD2; DNA: TGTGCCAGCAGCTCTGGACTAGCTTCGTACCAAGAGACCCAGTACTTC; CDR3: CASSSGLASYQETQYF
size: -; J: TRBJ2-7; V: TRBV5-4; D: TRBD2; DNA: TGTGCCAGCAGCTTGTCTAGCGGGAGGTACGAGCAGTACTTC; CDR3: CASSLSSGRYEQYF
size: once; J: TRBJ2-2; V: TRBV14; D: -; DNA: TGTGCCAGCAGCCCCACTAGCTGGGTCACCGGGGAGCTGTTTTTT; CDR3: CASSPTSWVTGELFF
size: -; J: TRBJ2-1; V: TRBV28; D: -; DNA: TGTGCCAGCAGTGGGCTGGATGAGCAGTTCTTC; CDR3: CASSGLDEQFF
size: -; J: TRBJ1-5; V: TRBV28; D: -; DNA: TGTGCCAGCAGTTTACAGGGTCGGCAGCCCCAGCATTTT; CDR3: CASSLQGRQPQHF